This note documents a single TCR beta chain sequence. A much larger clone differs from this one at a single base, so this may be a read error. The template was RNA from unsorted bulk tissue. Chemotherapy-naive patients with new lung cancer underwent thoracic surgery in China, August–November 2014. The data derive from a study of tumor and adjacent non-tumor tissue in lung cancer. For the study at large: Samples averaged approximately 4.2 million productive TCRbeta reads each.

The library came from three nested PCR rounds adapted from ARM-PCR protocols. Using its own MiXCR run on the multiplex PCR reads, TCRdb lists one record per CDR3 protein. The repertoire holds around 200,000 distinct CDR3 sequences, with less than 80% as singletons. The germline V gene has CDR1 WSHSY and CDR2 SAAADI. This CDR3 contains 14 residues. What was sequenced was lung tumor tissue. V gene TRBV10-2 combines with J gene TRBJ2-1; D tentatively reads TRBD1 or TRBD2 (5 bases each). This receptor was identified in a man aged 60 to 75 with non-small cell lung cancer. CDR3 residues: CTSSEQSVGAEQFF. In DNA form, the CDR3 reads TGCACCAGCAGTGAACAGTCCGTCGGGGCCGAGCAGTTCTTC.